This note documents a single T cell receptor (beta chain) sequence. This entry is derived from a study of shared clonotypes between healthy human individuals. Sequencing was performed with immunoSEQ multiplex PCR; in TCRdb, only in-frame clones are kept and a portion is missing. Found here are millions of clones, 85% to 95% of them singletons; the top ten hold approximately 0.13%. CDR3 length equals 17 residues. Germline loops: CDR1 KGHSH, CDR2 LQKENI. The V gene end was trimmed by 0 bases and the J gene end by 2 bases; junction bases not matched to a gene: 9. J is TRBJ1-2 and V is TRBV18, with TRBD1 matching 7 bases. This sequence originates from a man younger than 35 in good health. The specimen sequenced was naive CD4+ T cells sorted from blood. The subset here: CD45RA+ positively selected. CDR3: CASSPPPSTGLNYGYTF. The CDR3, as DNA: TGTGCCAGCTCACCACCACCATCGACAGGGCTGAACTATGGCTACACCTTC.